A selection of T cell receptor beta chains follows, all from one sample in a study of blood T cell repertoires in COVID-19. Measured with immunoSEQ multiplex PCR; TCRdb has only the in-frame clones, and not every one. Of fewer than 150,000 clones in the sample, around 76% are singletons; the top ten hold approximately 10%. Sequencing was done on a sample of peripheral blood. These TCRs come from a human donor in a cohort sampled during active COVID-19. Both conserved end residues are part of each CDR3. Fields, in order: D gene, clone size, V gene, J gene, CDR3 protein, CDR3 DNA. D genes are given only for firm matches. A clone size is listed for some rows: how often the clone was seen (once, few, many), or a class if it is expanded.

TRBD1	.	TRBV27	TRBJ2-7	CASRQTGAVYEQYF	TGTGCCAGCAGGCAGACAGGGGCGGTCTACGAGCAGTACTTC
.	.	TRBV5-1	TRBJ2-7	CASTQNYEQYF	TGCGCCAGCACACAGAACTACGAGCAGTACTTC
.	.	TRBV3-1/TRBV3-2	TRBJ1-5	CASSQDIRGQPQHF	TGTGCCAGCAGCCAAGATATTAGGGGACAGCCCCAGCATTTT
.	.	TRBV18	TRBJ1-1	CASSPAGNSEAFF	TGTGCCAGCTCACCAGCCGGGAACTCTGAAGCTTTCTTT
.	.	TRBV29-1	TRBJ1-2	CSVGGQRGYTF	TGCAGCGTCGGCGGACAACGAGGCTACACCTTC
.	.	TRBV19	TRBJ2-1	CASSLRSISGEQFF	TGTGCCAGTAGTCTACGGTCGATATCGGGTGAGCAGTTCTTC
.	.	TRBV5-1	TRBJ1-2	CASSLEVRVYGYTF	TGCGCCAGCAGCTTGGAGGTGAGGGTCTATGGCTACACCTTC
TRBD1	once	TRBV9	TRBJ1-2	CASSVAGDSNGYTF	TGTGCCAGCAGCGTCGCAGGGGACAGCAACGGCTACACCTTC
.	.	TRBV13	TRBJ2-3	CASSYQTDTQYF	TGTGCCAGCAGCTACCAGACAGATACGCAGTATTTT
.	few	TRBV5-1	TRBJ1-2	CASSLDPGNYGYTF	TGCGCCAGCAGCTTGGATCCGGGGAACTATGGCTACACCTTC
.	.	TRBV6-5	TRBJ1-4	CASIGATNEKLFF	TGTGCCAGCATCGGGGCAACTAATGAAAAACTGTTTTTT
TRBD2	.	TRBV6-1	TRBJ2-1	CASSGTLAGGPNEQFF	TGTGCCAGCAGTGGTACCCTAGCGGGGGGCCCCAATGAGCAGTTCTTC
TRBD1	.	TRBV28	TRBJ2-7	CASSPMGQGRNEQYF	TGTGCCAGCAGCCCAATGGGACAGGGGAGGAACGAGCAGTACTTC
.	.	TRBV29-1	TRBJ1-2	CSVEDLQPYGYTF	TGCAGCGTTGAGGATTTACAGCCCTATGGCTACACCTTC
.	.	TRBV2	TRBJ1-2	CASSGGNYGYTF	TGTGCCAGCAGTGGAGGGAACTATGGCTACACCTTC
.	.	TRBV6-6	TRBJ1-1	CASSPQGNTEAFF	TGTGCCAGCAGCCCTCAGGGGAACACTGAAGCTTTCTTT
.	.	TRBV5-1	TRBJ1-6	CASSLGTAHNSPLHF	TGCGCCAGCAGCTTGGGGACAGCTCATAATTCACCCCTCCACTTT